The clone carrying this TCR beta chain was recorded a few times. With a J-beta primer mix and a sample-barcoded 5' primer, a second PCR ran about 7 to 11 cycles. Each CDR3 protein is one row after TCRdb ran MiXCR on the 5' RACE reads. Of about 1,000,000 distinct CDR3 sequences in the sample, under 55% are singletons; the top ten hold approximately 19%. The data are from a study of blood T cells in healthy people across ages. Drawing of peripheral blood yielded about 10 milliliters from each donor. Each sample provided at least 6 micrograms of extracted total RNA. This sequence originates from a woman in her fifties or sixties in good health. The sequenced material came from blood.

CDR3 sequence reads: CASSLAAGVQYEQYF. In DNA form, the CDR3 reads TGTGCCAGCAGCTTAGCGGCGGGAGTTCAGTACGAGCAGTACTTC. The chain uses TRBV7-2 and TRBJ2-7; 7 bases are shared with TRBD2. The CDR3 has 15 amino acids. Unmatched junction bases numbered 6, after V lost 0 bases and J lost 4 bases. Looked up from germline, CDR1 is SGHTA and CDR2 is FQGNSA.